The 24 T cell receptor beta chains in this list originate from one sample, sequenced in a study of blood T cell repertoires in COVID-19 (dated by TCRdb to between 2020 and 2021). Libraries came from the immunoSEQ multiplex PCR assay. This immuneACCESS table, as held by TCRdb, lists in-frame sequences with V and J called but not all clones. Of the missing ones, under half trace to an unresolved V gene in checked studies; the others have no known cause. The sample table lists roughly 76,000 clones, about 92% of them with a count of one. 1.3% to 1.5% of the sample lies in the top ten. Sequencing was done on a sample of peripheral blood. Receptors originate from a man aged 45 to 65 with acute or convalescent COVID-19.

V usage is TRBV28 and J usage is TRBJ1-5, with TRBD1 matching over 8 bases. The CDR3 sequence is 15 residues long. Germline CDR1 reads MDHEN; CDR2 reads SYDVKM. The ends lost 6 bases at V and 3 bases at J; junction bases unmatched: 7. The CDR3 reads CASSLGTGINQPQHF. For the CDR3, the DNA is TGTGCCAGCAGCTTAGGGACAGGCATCAATCAGCCCCAGCATTTT.

This sequence joins TRBV13 and TRBJ2-2; 8 bases agree with TRBD1. Germline values: CDR1 PRHDT, CDR2 FYEKMQ (reference sequence). After removal of 1 base from V and 4 bases from J, the junction contained 11 bases not matched to a gene. The CDR3 is made up of 18 amino acids. CDR3 loop: CASSLEGPGTGLTGELFF. CDR3 DNA sequence: TGTGCCAGCAGCTTAGAGGGGCCGGGGACAGGTCTCACCGGGGAGCTGTTTTTT.

The chain is built from TRBV6-6 and TRBJ2-7, with 13 bases identical to TRBD2. The CDR3 consists of 17 residues. The germline CDR1 and CDR2 sequences are MNHNY and SVGAGI (reference sequence). V trimming: 5 bases; J trimming: 5 bases; junction bases outside the gene matches: 12. CDR3 DNA sequence: TGTGCCAGCAGTCCCCTCCGGACTAGCGGGAGTTCCCACGAGCAGTACTTC. It encodes CASSPLRTSGSSHEQYF.

This rearrangement joins TRBV10-3 to TRBJ2-3, with 10 bases that match TRBD2. Looked up from germline, CDR1 is ENHRY and CDR2 is SYGVKD. The CDR3 is 17 amino acids. With V trimmed by 0 bases and J by 6 bases, 9 bases remained unmatched. CDR3 sequence reads: CAISESGAGGGSDTQYF. As DNA, the CDR3 is TGTGCCATCAGTGAGTCAGGAGCGGGAGGGGGATCGGATACGCAGTATTTT.

V usage is TRBV9 and J usage is TRBJ2-5; the D gene is possibly TRBD2 (5 bases). The CDR3 sequence is 16 residues long. The V gene's germline CDR1 is SGDLS and CDR2 YYNGEE. Deletions cut 0 bases from V and 2 bases from J, with 14 bases between. CDR3: CASSVGPWTVQETQYF. The DNA of the CDR3 is TGTGCCAGCAGCGTAGGTCCCTGGACTGTTCAAGAGACCCAGTACTTC. Looking up the rest from reference TRBV9 and TRBJ2-5 gives the full variable domain: DSGVTQTPKHLITATGQRVTLRCSPRSGDLSVYWYQQSLDQGLQFLIQYYNGEERAKGNILERFSAQQFPDLHSELNLSSLELGDSALYFCASSVGPWTVQETQYFGPGTRLLVL.

The chain employs TRBV7-8 and TRBJ1-6, with 9 bases fitting TRBD1. CDR1 is SGHVS and CDR2 is FQNEAQ in the germline V gene. This CDR3 is built from 16 residues. Trimming at V came to 2 bases and at J to 7 bases, leaving 6 bases not matched to a gene. The CDR3 DNA reads TGTGCCAGCAGCTTACAACCGGGACAGGGAAATTCACCCCTCCACTTT. This translates into CASSLQPGQGNSPLHF.

V and J are TRBV5-1 and TRBJ2-1; 11 nucleotides line up with TRBD2. The germline V gene has CDR1 SGHRS and CDR2 YFSETQ. Trimming took 2 bases from V and 6 from J; bases not matched to a gene: 7. CDR3 length equals 16 residues. The CDR3 sequence: CASSFVRLAGSNEQFF. The CDR3 nucleotides are TGCGCCAGCAGCTTCGTACGACTAGCGGGGAGCAATGAGCAGTTCTTC.

This chain joins TRBV13 and TRBJ1-3; D is ambiguous. With 3 bases removed from V and 1 base from J, the gap between germline ends came to 4 bases. The CDR3 contains 13 residues. Germline V CDR1 and CDR2: PRHDT, FYEKMQ (reference sequence). The CDR3 loop is CASSFKSGNTIYF. The CDR3 nucleotides are TGTGCCAGCAGCTTCAAATCTGGAAACACCATATATTTT.

CDR3 residues: CASSLDRGTSGGYNEQFF. CDR3 DNA sequence: TGTGCCAGCAGCTTAGACCGGGGGACTAGCGGGGGATACAATGAGCAGTTCTTC. The chain couples TRBV7-2 to TRBJ2-1; 14 bases are a match to TRBD2. The trim removed 1 base at V and 4 bases at J, leaving 6 bases unmatched. Germline CDR1 and CDR2: SGHTA and FQGNSA. The CDR3 contains 18 residues.

This rearrangement joins TRBV4-2 to TRBJ2-1; tentative D call: TRBD1 (5 bases). The V and J ends lost 2 bases and 8 bases respectively, with 10 bases between them. The CDR3 is 13 residues long. Germline V gene sequence: CDR1 LGHNA, CDR2 YNFKEQ. The chain's CDR3 is CASSQYIGDEQFF. The CDR3 nucleotides are TGTGCCAGCAGCCAATATATAGGGGATGAGCAGTTCTTC.

The chain carries TRBV5-4 and TRBJ2-6, with TRBD1 identical over 8 bases. The CDR3 spans 15 residues. Germline-derived CDR1 and CDR2 are SGHNT and YYREEE (reference sequence). With 4 bases clipped from V and 4 bases from J, the junction kept 4 bases outside the gene matches. The CDR3 loop reads CASSRQGRGANVLTF. DNA for the CDR3: TGTGCCAGCAGCAGACAGGGGAGGGGGGCCAACGTCCTGACTTTC.

The rearrangement uses TRBV28 and TRBJ1-6; TRBD1 matches 8 bases. The CDR3 covers 15 residues. The V gene's germline CDR1 is MDHEN and CDR2 SYDVKM. Trimming removed 3 bases from V and 6 bases from J; junction bases left unmatched: 4. The CDR3 sequence: CASSLGTGINSPLHF. CDR3 bases: TGTGCCAGCAGTTTGGGGACAGGAATTAATTCACCCCTCCACTTT.

This clone was picked up a small number of times. The chain couples TRBV6-6 to TRBJ1-2; D is perhaps TRBD1 (6 bases). The germline V and J ends were trimmed by 0 bases and 6 bases, with 8 bases remaining between them. The CDR3 loop spans 13 amino acids. CDR1 and CDR2 from the germline V gene are MNHNY and SVGAGI (reference sequence). This CDR3 reads CASSYSNRDGYTF. CDR3 in DNA: TGTGCCAGCAGTTACTCGAACAGGGATGGCTACACCTTC.

The sample holds one count of this clone. V is TRBV18 and J is TRBJ2-4; D gene uncertain. This CDR3 is built from 14 residues. With 6 bases removed from V and 1 base from J, the gap between germline ends came to 10 bases. In germline, CDR1 is KGHSH, CDR2 LQKENI. CDR3 nucleotide sequence: TGTGCCAGCTCGGGCTGGCTGGCCAAAAACATTCAGTACTTC. Translation: CASSGWLAKNIQYF.

The chain links TRBV4-2 to TRBJ2-3, with 7 bases matching TRBD1. The germline gives CDR1 LGHNA, CDR2 YNFKEQ. This CDR3 is built from 15 residues. The V segment lost 2 bases and the J segment 3 bases; nucleotides outside the gene matches: 5. The CDR3 DNA reads as TGTGCCAGCAGCCAATCACAGGGGTGGACAGATACGCAGTATTTT. Residues: CASSQSQGWTDTQYF.

The V call is TRBV7-9, the J call TRBJ1-4, with a tentative D call TRBD1 (6 bases). The CDR3 is 15 residues long. Germline CDR1 SEHNR, CDR2 FQNEAQ (reference sequence). The germline V and J ends were trimmed by 1 base and 5 bases, with 11 bases remaining between them. The DNA for the CDR3 is TGTGCCAGCAGCTTAGTCGCTACAGGGAATGAAAAACTGTTTTTT. It translates to CASSLVATGNEKLFF.

This clone was counted only a few times. The chain has TRBV6-5 and TRBJ1-5; 8 nucleotides match TRBD1. V dropped 0 bases and J dropped 5; count of bases not matched to a gene: 3. The V gene's germline CDR1 is MNHEY and CDR2 SVGAGI. This CDR3 contains 15 residues. Here the CDR3 reads CASSYSGQGDQPQHF. In DNA form, the CDR3 reads TGTGCCAGCAGTTACTCCGGACAGGGTGATCAGCCCCAGCATTTT.

The chain is built from TRBV19 and TRBJ1-2; D unresolved. V lost 3 bases, J lost 8 bases, and 10 bases lay in between. This CDR3 is 12 amino acids long. In germline, CDR1 is LNHDA, CDR2 SQIVND (reference sequence). This CDR3 is CASSILTGGYTF. The CDR3 bases are TGTGCCAGTAGTATCCTGACGGGGGGCTACACCTTC.

The V gene is TRBV18, the J gene TRBJ2-3; 11 positions match TRBD2. With 1 base clipped from V and 6 bases from J, the junction kept 6 bases outside the gene matches. CDR1 is KGHSH, CDR2 LQKENI, per germline. The CDR3 totals 16 residues. CDR3 in amino acids: CASSPLAGGPEDTQYF. CDR3 DNA sequence: TGTGCCAGCTCACCACTAGCGGGAGGGCCCGAGGATACGCAGTATTTT.

In this sample, this clone turned up once. V and J are TRBV3-1 (or the pseudogene TRBV3-2) and TRBJ2-1, with D perhaps TRBD2 (7 bases). V lost 3 bases to trimming and J lost 8 bases, with 20 bases between them. CDR1 and CDR2 (germline): LGHDT, YNNKEL (reference sequence). The CDR3 extends over 16 amino acids. CDR3 protein: CASSHPTGGPADEQFF. The CDR3 DNA reads TGTGCCAGCAGCCACCCAACCGGGGGGCCGGCCGATGAGCAGTTCTTC.

The chain combines TRBV6-5 with TRBJ1-5; 8 nucleotides line up with TRBD1. With V trimmed by 6 bases and J by 11 bases, 9 bases remained unmatched. Germline CDR1 and CDR2: MNHEY and SVGAGI. The CDR3 has 13 residues. The CDR3 spells CASRAGQVSAQHF. The CDR3 bases are TGTGCCAGCAGGGCGGGACAGGTATCAGCCCAGCATTTT.

The V and J genes are TRBV19 and TRBJ2-3; 8 bases map to TRBD1. The germline CDR1 and CDR2 sequences are LNHDA and SQIVND (reference sequence). The CDR3 has 14 residues. The trim removed 9 bases at V and 2 bases at J, leaving 7 bases unmatched. This CDR3 reads CASLDRGDTDTQYF. DNA of the CDR3: TGTGCCAGCCTAGACAGGGGTGACACAGATACGCAGTATTTT.

The V call is TRBV28, the J call TRBJ2-7; D possibly corresponds to TRBD2 (5 bases). Trimming took off 8 bases at V and 3 bases at J, with 8 bases between the two ends. CDR1 MDHEN and CDR2 SYDVKM come from the germline V gene. The CDR3 loop spans 11 amino acids. The CDR3 region is CASERNYEQYF. The CDR3 DNA sequence: TGTGCCAGCGAGCGGAACTACGAGCAGTACTTC.

V usage is TRBV4-1 and J usage is TRBJ2-1, with 7 bases fitting TRBD1. The CDR3 loop spans 14 amino acids. The V and J ends lost 2 bases and 7 bases, in that order; junction bases with no gene match: 5. Germline assignment: CDR1 MGHRA and CDR2 YSYEKL. The CDR3 DNA follows: TGCGCCAGCAGCCAACCACAGGGGTGGAATGAGCAGTTCTTC. It yields the protein CASSQPQGWNEQFF.